This note documents a single T cell receptor (beta chain) sequence. The CDR3 spans 14 residues. The data originate from a study of monozygotic twins with inflammatory bowel disease. TCRdb reprocessed the 5' RACE reads, keeping one entry per CDR3 protein, no DNA. This sample's clone table lists 150,000 to 200,000 distinct CDR3 sequences. The genes are TRBV12-3 or TRBV12-4 and TRBJ2-7. The TCR originated in a human donor with ulcerative colitis or Crohn's disease, or a healthy co-twin of an affected twin (not recorded which). Input material: blood. The CDR3 protein is CASRDATRTYEQYF.